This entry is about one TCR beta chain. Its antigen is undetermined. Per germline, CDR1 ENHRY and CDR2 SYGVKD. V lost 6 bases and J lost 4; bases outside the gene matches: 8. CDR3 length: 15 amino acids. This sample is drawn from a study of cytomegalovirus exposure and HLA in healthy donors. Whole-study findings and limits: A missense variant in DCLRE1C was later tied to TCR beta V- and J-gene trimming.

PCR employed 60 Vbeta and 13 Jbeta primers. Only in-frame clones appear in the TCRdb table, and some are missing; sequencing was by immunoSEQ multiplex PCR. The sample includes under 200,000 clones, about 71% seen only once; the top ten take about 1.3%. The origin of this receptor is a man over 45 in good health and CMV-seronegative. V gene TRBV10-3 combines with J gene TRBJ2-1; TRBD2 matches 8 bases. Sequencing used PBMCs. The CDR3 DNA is TGTGCCATCAGAGTAGCGGGGAGCCCTTACAATGAGCAGTTCTTC. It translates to CAIRVAGSPYNEQFF.